The 5 T cell receptor beta chains below come from one sample, sequenced in a study of blood T cell repertoires in COVID-19. The assay was immunoSEQ multiplex PCR, and TCRdb's table has in-frame clones only and misses some. Of tens of thousands of clones detected, roughly 89% appear once; the ten largest clones hold roughly 14%. Input material: peripheral blood. The receptor source for this set is an older man with active or convalescent COVID-19.

This rearrangement joins TRBV12-3 or TRBV12-4 to TRBJ2-3; D is unresolved. The V gene lost 3 bases and the J gene lost 0 bases, with 4 bases spanning the gap. CDR3 length: 13 residues. This CDR3 reads CASSFGSTDTQYF. The CDR3 DNA follows: TGTGCCAGCAGTTTCGGTAGCACAGATACGCAGTATTTT.

This chain links TRBV29-1 with TRBJ1-5; 7 bases align to TRBD1. The CDR3 extends over 13 amino acids. V shed 4 bases and J 2 bases; nucleotides not matched to a gene: 2. Germline assignment: CDR1 SQVTM and CDR2 ANQGSEA. CDR3 sequence reads: CSVAGTGNQPQHF. CDR3 bases: TGCAGCGTTGCAGGGACAGGCAATCAGCCCCAGCATTTT.

Worth noting for this clone: Its ends do not fully match the called genes, so a read error is possible. The chain uses TRBV2 and TRBJ1-5, with D tentatively TRBD1 (5 bases). The CDR3 covers 15 residues. Germline values: CDR1 SNHLY, CDR2 FYNNEI. DNA of the CDR3: TGTGCCAGCAGTGAAGAGGGGCAGGGCAATCAGTCCCAGCATTTT. It specifies CASSEEGQGNQSQHF.

A single count supports this clone. This chain joins TRBV2 and TRBJ2-5, with no clear D. Per the germline V gene, CDR1 is SNHLY and CDR2 is FYNNEI. CDR3 length: 12 amino acids. The V gene lost 6 bases and the J gene lost 4 bases, with 9 bases spanning the gap. CDR3 sequence: CASSLNGETQYF. The CDR3 coding sequence is TGTGCCAGCAGCCTCAACGGAGAGACCCAGTACTTC.

This clone came up once. The chain recombines TRBV12-3 or TRBV12-4 with TRBJ2-7; TRBD2 might be the D (6 bases). The V and J ends lost 5 bases and 2 bases respectively, with 10 bases between them. The CDR3 totals 13 residues. The CDR3 here is CASSVGRTYEQYF. CDR3 nucleotide sequence: TGTGCCAGCAGTGTGGGGAGGACCTACGAGCAGTACTTC.